Below, 3 T cell receptor beta chains from the same sample are listed, as sequenced in a study of T-cell memory formation after mild COVID-19 (dated by TCRdb to the early 2020s). The library was made by 5' RACE. The listed sequencing device is Illumina NovaSeq 6000. TCRdb took the public reads, trimmed them with fastp at Q25, ran MiXCR for clone calling and kept in-frame beta chains. Rows matching on CDR3 protein sequence are summarized as one entry with the most common DNA and genes. A total of approximately 250,000 distinct CDR3 sequences appear in this sample, approximately 15% of them only once. Around a fifth of the sample belongs to the ten largest clones. Sequencing was performed on PBMCs or a T cell subset sorted from them (not recorded which). These receptor sequences come from a man between 18 and 35 years old who had mild COVID-19 (a few samples of this study predate the infection). The sample titles of this study are shuffled in the database, so cell type and time point are left out; the donor was told from shared clones.

The chain carries TRBV29-1 and TRBJ2-5; 8 nucleotides agree with TRBD2. The germline V gene has CDR1 SQVTM and CDR2 ANQGSEA. After removal of 3 bases from V and 9 bases from J, the junction contained 15 bases not matched to a gene. The CDR3 contains 15 residues. The CDR3 region is CSVDTLSGTSGSQYF. The CDR3 nucleotides are TGCAGCGTTGACACCCTCTCCGGGACTAGTGGTTCCCAGTACTTC.

This clonotype was picked up many times. V and J are TRBV10-3 and TRBJ1-4; 8 nucleotides match TRBD1. Germline CDR1 ENHRY, CDR2 SYGVKD. V gave up 2 bases and J gave up 7 bases; unmatched junction bases: 9. The CDR3 runs 16 residues. The CDR3 nucleotides are TGTGCCATCAGTGAGGGACAGGGACCTAACGGTGAAAAACTGTTTTTT. Amino acid sequence: CAISEGQGPNGEKLFF.

This clonotype occurred a few times. This rearrangement joins TRBV20-1 to TRBJ1-2, with 7 bases that match TRBD1. V lost 7 bases to trimming and J lost 6 bases; unmatched junction nucleotides: 23. The germline gives CDR1 DFQATT, CDR2 SNEGSKA (reference sequence). The CDR3 spans 17 residues. The CDR3 DNA is TGCAGTGTTAGTGAAGTACTTACAGGGGCCATACGGGATGGCTACACCTTC. This encodes CSVSEVLTGAIRDGYTF.